What follows describes a single TCR beta chain. Its recognized antigen is unknown. No clone much larger than this one lies a single base away; base qualities are absent. This sample was taken from a study of beta chain features in type 1 diabetes (dated by TCRdb to the late 2010s). Study-wide context: No differences in mean age, gender distribution, total cell number or subset yield were found between patients and healthy donors. Across all samples, almost 110 million sorted cells were examined, and cell number per subset correlated strongly with RNA yield. The study compared TCRB repertoires of sorted circulating CD4+ T cell subsets between recently diagnosed type 1 diabetes patients and matched healthy donors. Naive and central memory subsets were obtained from all 28 donors, but regulatory and stem cell-like memory subsets were isolated from only 8 patients and roughly 8 healthy donors. The full study reports these points: HLA sub-analyses involved small numbers of individuals, so any influence of HLA type on TCRB rearrangement remained unresolved. Shorter templates might have been favored by PCR, but patient and control samples were amplified and corrected together, so both groups would have been affected equally by any skew. At VDJ recombination sites, patients with type 1 diabetes made fewer insertions and deleted more nucleotides, a pattern implying thymic rearrangement abnormalities. In all four CD4+ subsets, TCRB CDR3 length was moderately but significantly shorter in type 1 diabetes patients. Because cDNA rather than genomic DNA was sequenced, highly expressing activated cells could have been over-represented, although no difference in activation and CD3 levels was found between groups. Naive, central memory and regulatory TCRB repertoires appeared more similar among patients than among healthy donors.

From its cysteine to its phenylalanine, the CDR3 spans 16 amino acids. Here the CDR3 DNA is all that survives: 48 bases in frame from base 1. V is pared back by 3 bases and J by 1 base, with 14 bases lying between the germline termini. From the germline V gene (reference sequence), CDR1 is MNHEY and CDR2 is SMNVEV. Each donor gave one peripheral blood draw, averaging approximately 0.12 L, which was collected into heparinised tubes. A BD FACSAria II was used to sort naive, central memory, regulatory and stem cell-like memory CD4+ T cells with a panel that included CD45RO, CCR7, CD25, CD127, CD95 and CD27. Purity was above 98% for every sorted population. Right away, PBMCs were isolated by Lymphoprep density gradient centrifugation and were stained directly, with no culture step. Samples were stained and sorted in pairs, with one healthy donor and one patient per experiment, so that batch effects were minimized.

The entire amount of isolated RNA was reverse transcribed using the High Capacity cDNA Reverse Transcription Kit, so the sequenced TCRB transcripts were expressed ones. Deep immunoSEQ sequencing was performed on naive, central memory and regulatory T cell samples, with an average of roughly 3.3 million total reads per sample. Sorted cells were lysed in RLT buffer and RNA was extracted with DNase-treated RNeasy Micro or Mini kits, depending on cell number. Each cell subset was processed on its own to prevent cross-contamination, while patient and healthy donor samples were processed together. Using the immunoSEQ multiplex PCR, TCRB sequences were amplified from cDNA into 87-bp fragments spanning the CDR3 region. Sequencing of the amplicons was done on the Illumina HiSeq platform. Concerning the study's data processing: Synthetic template baselines were used to correct PCR bias computationally, reads within Hamming distance 2 were collapsed, and singletons that could not be merged were discarded. Reads were aligned against IMGT so that V, D and J genes, CDR3 length and insertions or deletions at six rearrangement sites could be assigned. Within each subset, clonotype counts were normalized to sorted cell number, and only after that were true diversity and Gini coefficients computed with the tcR R package. The overlap coefficient, calculated on TCRB nucleotide sequences, was used to quantify repertoire sharing. Out-of-frame TCRB sequences from naive cells were analyzed to stand in for the pre-selection repertoire. Here the immuneACCESS table is served through TCRdb, limited to in-frame sequences with V and J called. Missing clones are a known gap in these copies; in checked studies unresolved V genes cover under half, and the rest lacks a known reason. V and J calls and clone size are those listed in that table; D and trimming were worked out from the DNA. The sample data list about 280,000 clones, and roughly 15% of these were observed just once. Less than 0.02% of the sample is held by the ten biggest clonotypes.

This receptor chain uses TRBV27 and TRBJ2-3; confidence is insufficient to name the D gene. The TCR originated in a man aged 18 to 30 with type 1 diabetes. Sequencing used naive CD4+ T cells from blood. The cell subset or site label, as the study defines it: true naive CD4+ T cells. The CDR3 in this case is CASSFGGGRRTDTQYF. The DNA sequence is given as TGTGCCAGCAGTTTCGGTGGTGGGCGTCGCACAGATACGCAGTATTTT.